A selection of T cell receptor beta chains follows, all from one sample in a study of T-cell memory formation after mild COVID-19. One entry per CDR3 protein, called by TCRdb with MiXCR from the 5' RACE reads. Found here are about 400,000 distinct CDR3 sequences, roughly 15% of them singletons; the top ten hold about a fifth. The source material was PBMCs or a T cell subset sorted from them (not recorded which). These receptors originate from a man younger than 35 who had mild COVID-19 (a few samples of this study predate the infection). Cell type and time point are not known. Each CDR3 is given with its conserved first and last residue. The D gene is left open where the match is weak. Clone size is stated in some rows and not others, as once, few, many or a class when expanded.

>TRBD1|17|TRBJ1-1|TRBV29-1|many
TGCAGCGTTGGACGCTCTGGGGACAGGGGAGGGAGCACTGAAGCTTTCTTT
CSVGRSGDRGGSTEAFF
>NA|16|TRBJ2-3|TRBV6-1|many
TGTGCCAGCAGTGAAAATGGAGGGTCAGGAACAGATACGCAGTATTTT
CASSENGGSGTDTQYF
>TRBD2|14|TRBJ2-3|TRBV12-3/TRBV12-4|many
TGTGCCAGCGCTCTCGGGGGGGGGACAGATACGCAGTATTTT
CASALGGGTDTQYF
>TRBD2|15|TRBJ2-5|TRBV7-2|few
TGTGCCAGCAGTTACACCGGGGGGGCCGGTGAGACCCAGTACTTC
CASSYTGGAGETQYF
>NA|14|TRBJ1-2|TRBV6-5|NA
TGTGCCAGCAGCCCCACAGCGAAATCCTATGGCTACACCTTC
CASSPTAKSYGYTF
>NA|14|TRBJ2-2|TRBV4-3|NA
TGCGCCAGCGGGGCGGTCGCTTTCACCGGGGAGCTGTTTTTT
CASGAVAFTGELFF
>NA|15|TRBJ2-3|TRBV9|few
TGTGCCAGCAGCGTGGAAGGGGCGAGCACAGATACGCAGTATTTT
CASSVEGASTDTQYF
>NA|15|TRBJ2-1|TRBV24-1|NA
TGTGCCACCAGTGATCGGACATCGGATTACAATGAGCAGTTCTTC
CATSDRTSDYNEQFF
>NA|14|TRBJ1-1|TRBV7-9|NA
TGTGCCAGCAGCTCAAGCCTACAGGGATGGTTTGCTTTCTTT
CASSSSLQGWFAFF
>NA|15|TRBJ2-2|TRBV4-1|few
TGCGCCAGCAGCCAAGATAAAAGAAAGGCCGGGGAGCTGTTTTTT
CASSQDKRKAGELFF
>TRBD2|15|TRBJ2-1|TRBV4-2|NA
TGTGCCAGCAGGCCGGCTAGCGGGGTGGTCAATGAGCAGTTCTTC
CASRPASGVVNEQFF
>NA|16|TRBJ1-2|TRBV18|NA
TGTGCCAGCTCATCCAGGACAGACCCCACTAACTATGGCTACACCTTC
CASSSRTDPTNYGYTF
>TRBD2|16|TRBJ2-1|TRBV7-2|few
TGTGCCAGCAGCCTAAGGTCTAGCGGGGGTAACAATGAGCAGTTCTTC
CASSLRSSGGNNEQFF
>TRBD2|15|TRBJ2-7|TRBV11-2|few
TGTGCCAGCAGCTCGAGCCTGGGGGGGGGCTACGAGCAGTACTTC
CASSSSLGGGYEQYF
>NA|15|TRBJ1-2|TRBV5-1|few
TGCGCCAGCAGGTTTGAGAAGGCAGGGAACTATGGCTACACCTTC
CASRFEKAGNYGYTF
>NA|12|TRBJ1-1|TRBV7-2|few
TGTGCCAGCAGCCAGACGCGGGCTGAAGCTTTCTTT
CASSQTRAEAFF
>TRBD1|14|TRBJ2-5|TRBV7-8|few
TGTGCCAGCAGCTCGGGACAGGTCGTCGAGACCCAGTACTTC
CASSSGQVVETQYF
>NA|18|TRBJ2-5|TRBV4-2|many
TGTGCCAGCAGCCAAGGGAGCAGGAGCGCGGGGTCTGGGGAGACCCAGTACTTC
CASSQGSRSAGSGETQYF
>NA|15|TRBJ2-3|TRBV20-1|NA
TGCAGTGCCAGAGGAGCTAGCGTCGGCACAGATACGCAGTATTTT
CSARGASVGTDTQYF
>NA|13|TRBJ2-1|TRBV12-5|few
TGTGCTAGTGGTTTGACGGAGTACAATGAGCAGTTCTTC
CASGLTEYNEQFF
>NA|14|TRBJ1-1|TRBV18|NA
TGTGCCAGCTCATCACAGGAGGAGGGCACTGAAGCTTTCTTT
CASSSQEEGTEAFF
>TRBD2|16|TRBJ2-3|TRBV7-2|many
TGTGCCAGCACCCGGAAGCGGGGCGTCAGCACAGATACGCAGTATTTT
CASTRKRGVSTDTQYF
>NA|11|TRBJ2-2|TRBV20-1|few
TGCAGTGCTAGCCGGAACCCCGATCCGTTTTTT
CSASRNPDPFF
>NA|12|TRBJ2-3|TRBV10-3|few
TGTGCCATCAGTGAGTCGGTTGATACGCAGTATTTT
CAISESVDTQYF
>TRBD1|15|TRBJ1-2|TRBV12-3/TRBV12-4|NA
TGTGCCAGCAGTTTATCGCCAACAGGGGCACGCGGCTACACCTTC
CASSLSPTGARGYTF
>NA|16|TRBJ2-1|TRBV20-1|few
TGCAGTGCTAGAGTGGTGGCAGGGACCCTTTACAATGAGCAGTTCTTC
CSARVVAGTLYNEQFF
>NA|13|TRBJ1-5|TRBV5-6|few
TGTGCCAGCAGCTTGGGAAGGGTTCAGCCCCAGCATTTT
CASSLGRVQPQHF
>NA|15|TRBJ2-3|TRBV5-1|few
TGCGCCAGCAGCTTGCAGAACGGGGGAGCAGATACGCAGTATTTT
CASSLQNGGADTQYF
>NA|12|TRBJ2-1|TRBV11-2|many
TGTGCCAGCAGCTTAGCCGGACATGAGCAGTTCTTC
CASSLAGHEQFF
>NA|15|TRBJ2-3|TRBV7-9|few
TGTGCCAGCAGCCCTCCAGACAGCTCCACAGATACGCAGTATTTT
CASSPPDSSTDTQYF
>NA|13|TRBJ1-2|TRBV7-3|NA
TGTGCCAGCAGCTTACAGGGGATAGATGGCTACACCTTC
CASSLQGIDGYTF
>NA|15|TRBJ2-3|TRBV20-1|NA
TGCAGTGCTAGAGATCCTGCGGTGGGGCCAGATACGCAGTATTTT
CSARDPAVGPDTQYF
>TRBD2|14|TRBJ2-1|TRBV27|NA
TGTGCCAGCAGTTTTCTCGGGGGGGCCGGAGAGCAGTTCTTC
CASSFLGGAGEQFF
>NA|15|TRBJ1-1|TRBV5-1|many
TGCGCCAGCAGCTGGGACGGACGCGGTTACACTGAAGCTTTCTTT
CASSWDGRGYTEAFF
>NA|17|TRBJ1-1|TRBV5-1|many
TGCGCCAGCAGCTTGAGGGGAGGTGGGTACAGCGACACTGAAGCTTTCTTT
CASSLRGGGYSDTEAFF
>NA|14|TRBJ1-5|TRBV27|many
TGTGCCAGCAGTTTTCGGAGGGGTAATCAGCCCCAGCATTTT
CASSFRRGNQPQHF
>NA|15|TRBJ1-2|TRBV14|NA
TGTGCCAGCAGCCAAGAAACAACCTGGTTCTATGGCTACACCTTC
CASSQETTWFYGYTF
>NA|12|TRBJ2-4|TRBV7-9|few
TGTGCCACCTCGGACGTAGTAAACATTCAGTACTTC
CATSDVVNIQYF
>NA|14|TRBJ2-3|TRBV5-1|many
TGCGCCAGCAGCTCCCAAGGTCCGGCAGGAACGCAGTATTTT
CASSSQGPAGTQYF
>NA|13|TRBJ2-3|TRBV6-2/TRBV6-3|NA
TGTGCCAGCAGTCAAGGAAGACAAGATACGCAGTATTTT
CASSQGRQDTQYF
>NA|14|TRBJ1-2|TRBV10-3|NA
TGTGCCACCTCCCCTGAAGGACCGCTGTGGGGCTACACCTTC
CATSPEGPLWGYTF
>NA|14|TRBJ1-4|TRBV3-1|NA
TGTGCCAGCAGCCGACATGCAACTAATGAAAAACTGTTTTTT
CASSRHATNEKLFF
>NA|13|TRBJ2-7|TRBV20-1|NA
TGCAGTGCTAGAGATACCAGGGATAACGAGCAGTACTTC
CSARDTRDNEQYF
>NA|13|TRBJ2-5|TRBV6-2/TRBV6-3|NA
TGTGCCAGCAGTTACTCGAATCCCTTGGTGCAGTACTTC
CASSYSNPLVQYF
>NA|15|TRBJ1-1|TRBV15|few
TGTGCCACCAGCAGAGGAGGCAGTAGGAACACTGAAGCTTTCTTT
CATSRGGSRNTEAFF
>NA|13|TRBJ1-1|TRBV12-3/TRBV12-4|NA
TGTGCCAGCAGTTTACTCGGGTGGAAAGGGGCTTTCTTT
CASSLLGWKGAFF
>NA|13|TRBJ1-1|TRBV11-3|NA
TGTGCCAGCAGCATCGGGTTGAACACTGAAGCTTTCTTT
CASSIGLNTEAFF
>TRBD2|17|TRBJ2-3|TRBV7-2|few
TGTGCCAGCAGCACCCGGACTAGCGGGGGGGGGACAGATACGCAGTATTTT
CASSTRTSGGGTDTQYF
>NA|15|TRBJ2-6|TRBV5-6|NA
TGTGCCAGCAGAATTGGGCTCTCTGGGGCCAACGTCCTGACTTTC
CASRIGLSGANVLTF
>TRBD1|15|TRBJ1-5|TRBV4-3|NA
TGCGCCAGCAGCCAAGAGCTACAGGGGAATCAGCCCCAGCATTTT
CASSQELQGNQPQHF
>NA|14|TRBJ1-4|TRBV7-2|few
TGTGCCAGCAGCCGAGAGAATGCAAATGAAAAACTGTTTTTT
CASSRENANEKLFF
>NA|19|TRBJ2-6|TRBV7-6|few
TGTGCCAGCAGCTTCTTCTACACAGGGCAGATCTCTGGGGCCAACGTCCTGACTTTC
CASSFFYTGQISGANVLTF
>NA|13|TRBJ1-5|TRBV20-1|few
TGCAGTGCTATTCGGACAGCAAATCAGCCCCAGCATTTT
CSAIRTANQPQHF
>TRBD1|13|TRBJ1-1|TRBV7-9|NA
TGTGCAAGCAAGGACAGGGCAAACACTGAAGCTTTCTTT
CASKDRANTEAFF